The source of this T cell receptor (beta chain) is a study of blood T cells in healthy people across ages. The length of the CDR3 is 13 residues. With 6 bases removed from V and 1 base from J, the gap between germline ends came to 9 bases. PCR was performed a second time for 7 to 11 cycles using a sample-barcoded 5' primer and a J-beta primer mix. TCRdb independently ran MiXCR on the 5' RACE reads; one entry per CDR3 protein. This table holds fewer than 900,000 distinct CDR3 sequences, 45% to 50% found once. Sequences were obtained from blood. The chain employs TRBV12-3 or TRBV12-4 and TRBJ1-2, with D possibly TRBD1 on 5 matching bases. This TCR was sampled from a woman aged 55-70 years in good health. The CDR3 loop is CASSPDINYGYTF. The CDR3 DNA reads TGTGCCAGCAGCCCGGACATTAACTATGGCTACACCTTC.